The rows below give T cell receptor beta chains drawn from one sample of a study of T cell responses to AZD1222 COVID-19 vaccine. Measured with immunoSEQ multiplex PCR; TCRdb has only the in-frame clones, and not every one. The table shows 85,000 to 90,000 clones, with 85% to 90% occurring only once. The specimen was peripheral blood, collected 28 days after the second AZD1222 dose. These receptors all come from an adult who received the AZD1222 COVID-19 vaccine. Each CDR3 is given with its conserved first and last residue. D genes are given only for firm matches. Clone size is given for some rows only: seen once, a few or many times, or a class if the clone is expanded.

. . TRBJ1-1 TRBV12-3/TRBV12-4 CASSFGPNEAFF TGTGCCAGCAGTTTCGGCCCCAACGAAGCTTTCTTT
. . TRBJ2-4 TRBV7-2 CASSPRWTAKSIQYF TGTGCCAGCAGCCCTAGGTGGACAGCTAAAAGCATTCAGTACTTC
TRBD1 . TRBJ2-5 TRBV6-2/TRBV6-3 CASSYGFGTGEETQYF TGTGCCAGCAGTTACGGCTTTGGGACAGGGGAAGAGACCCAGTACTTC
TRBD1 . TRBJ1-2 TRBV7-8 CASSLVGTGIYGYTF TGTGCCAGCAGCTTAGTTGGGACAGGGATCTATGGCTACACCTTC
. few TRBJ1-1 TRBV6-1 CASSEGPDRATEAFF TGTGCCAGCAGTGAAGGTCCCGATCGTGCGACTGAAGCTTTCTTT
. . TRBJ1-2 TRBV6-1 CASSEALGGAGYGYTF TGTGCCAGCAGTGAAGCGCTCGGGGGCGCGGGCTATGGCTACACCTTC
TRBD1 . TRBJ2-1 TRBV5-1 CASTAGGTGHNEQFF TGCGCCAGCACCGCAGGGGGGACAGGGCACAATGAGCAGTTCTTC
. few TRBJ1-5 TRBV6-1 CASSEAGSFKPQHF TGTGCCAGCAGTGAGGCAGGGAGTTTTAAGCCCCAGCATTTT
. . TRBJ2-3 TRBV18 CASSPGTGHFTDTQYF TGTGCCAGCTCACCCGGTACGGGACATTTCACAGATACGCAGTATTTT
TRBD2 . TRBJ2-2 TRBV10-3 CAISEPGTSGRTGELFF TGTGCCATCAGTGAGCCGGGGACTAGCGGGAGGACCGGGGAGCTGTTTTTT
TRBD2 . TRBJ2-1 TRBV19 CASSVIAGGSYEQFF TGTGCCAGTAGTGTAATAGCGGGGGGTAGCTATGAGCAGTTCTTC
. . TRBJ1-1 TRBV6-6 CASSYQEMNTEAFF TGTGCCAGCAGTTATCAGGAAATGAACACTGAAGCTTTCTTT
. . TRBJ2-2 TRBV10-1 CASSESRGGAIGELFF TGCGCCAGCAGTGAGTCAAGGGGGGGGGCCATCGGGGAGCTGTTTTTT
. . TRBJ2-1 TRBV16 CASSRKTRALVNEQFF TGTGCCAGCAGCCGAAAAACTCGGGCTCTGGTCAATGAGCAGTTCTTC
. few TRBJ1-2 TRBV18 CASSPPFASYGYTF TGTGCCAGCTCACCACCTTTCGCCTCCTATGGCTACACCTTC
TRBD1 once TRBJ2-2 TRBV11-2 CASSPPGTGVGELFF TGTGCCAGCAGTCCACCCGGGACAGGGGTCGGGGAGCTGTTTTTT
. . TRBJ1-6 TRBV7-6 CASSKWDRSYNSPLHF TGTGCCAGCAGCAAGTGGGACCGATCCTATAATTCACCCCTCCACTTT
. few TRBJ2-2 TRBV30 CAWGRNTNTGELFF TGTGCCTGGGGACGGAATACCAACACCGGGGAGCTGTTTTTT
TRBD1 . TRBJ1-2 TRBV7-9 CASSTGTGGNYGYTF TGTGCCAGCAGCACCGGGACAGGGGGTAACTATGGCTACACCTTC
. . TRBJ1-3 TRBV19 CAARDYLSGNTIYF TGTGCCGCAAGGGATTATCTCTCTGGAAACACCATATATTTT
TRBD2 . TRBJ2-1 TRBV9 CASSVARLTSAEQFF TGTGCCAGCAGCGTAGCTCGACTCACTAGCGCTGAGCAGTTCTTC
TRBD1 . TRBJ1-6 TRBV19 CASSILQGVRNSPLHF TGTGCCAGTAGTATACTACAGGGGGTTAGAAATTCACCCCTCCACTTT
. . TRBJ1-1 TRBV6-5 CASSLRQNTEAFF TGTGCCAGCAGTTTGCGACAGAACACTGAAGCTTTCTTT
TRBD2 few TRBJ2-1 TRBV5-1 CASSPRLAGSNEQFF TGCGCCAGCAGCCCCCGACTAGCGGGTAGCAATGAGCAGTTCTTC
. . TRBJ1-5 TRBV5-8 CAVRDLDSNQPQHF TGTGCCGTCAGGGACCTCGATAGCAATCAGCCCCAGCATTTT
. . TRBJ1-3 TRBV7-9 CASSLVEQGNTIYF TGTGCCAGCAGCTTAGTCGAGCAAGGAAACACCATATATTTT
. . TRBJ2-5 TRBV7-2 CASSPGGTVQETQYF TGTGCCAGCAGCCCCGGGGGGACAGTCCAAGAGACCCAGTACTTC
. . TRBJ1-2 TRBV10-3 CAISESGRSYGYTF TGTGCCATCAGTGAGTCGGGGCGCAGCTATGGCTACACCTTC
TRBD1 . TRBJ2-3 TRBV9 CASSVYQGQGSDTQYF TGTGCCAGCAGCGTATACCAGGGACAGGGATCGGATACGCAGTATTTT
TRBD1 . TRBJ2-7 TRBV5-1 CASSLGTGGNEQYF TGCGCCAGCAGCTTGGGGACAGGGGGCAACGAGCAGTACTTC